This paragraph covers one T cell receptor (beta chain) sequence. This clonotype was seen many times. Its antigen has not been determined. No much larger clonotype is one base removed from it; base qualities were not supplied. The data belong to a study of T-cell reconstitution after alpha-beta-depleted transplantation in children (TCRdb year 2016). In the study overall: Using TCR repertoire profiling, the study quantitatively followed how T-cell immune reconstitution unfolded in children after TCRalphabeta/CD19-depleted allogeneic hematopoietic cell transplantation.

Library preparation was by PCR. This sample was sequenced with an Illumina HiSeq 2500. TCR libraries were prepared with molecular barcoding, using unique molecular identifiers to normalize TCRbeta repertoire quantification. TCRdb took the public reads, trimmed them with fastp at Q25, ran MiXCR for clone calling and kept in-frame beta chains. Rows with one shared CDR3 protein collapse into an entry with the most common genes and DNA. This sample lists more than 500,000 distinct CDR3 sequences; about an eighth were detected once. 14% of the sample belongs to the ten largest clones. What the work shows at the level of the full study, not this receptor alone: The apparently early alphabetaT-cell count recovery about two months after transplant was reportedly dependent on only several hundred rapidly expanded clones derived from non-depleted graft cells. In some patients, the high TCRbeta diversity seen at day 60 was put down to recipient T cells and intrathymic progenitors that had survived conditioning. The frequencies of hyperexpanded clones fell over the following months, and after one year, T-cell counts and TCRbeta diversity were mostly attributed to newly produced T cells.

The germline V gene sets CDR1 to MNHEY and CDR2 to SVGAGI. The CDR3 holds 17 amino acids from the cysteine to the phenylalanine. This entry keeps only the CDR3 DNA: 51 bases, framed from base 1. V is trimmed back by 0 bases and J by 8 bases, and the junction contains 12 bases that no gene match accounts for. According to the study, the label for this sample's treatment or condition signals: allogeneic hematopoietic cell transplantation with graft depleted of TCRalphabeta T cells and CD19 B cells. The children who served as transplant recipients had been given grafts of TCRalphabeta/CD19-depleted allogeneic hematopoietic cells.

This TCR derives from a female patient aged 2-10 years who had a stem cell transplant for aplastic anemia, so the T cells may come from the graft donor. Material: PBMCs, mostly from graft donor cells, obtained 180 days after TCRalphabeta/CD19-depleted stem cell transplant. The sequence joins TRBV6-5 to TRBJ2-1, and TRBD1 matches 8 of the central bases. This receptor has the CDR3 CASSYSVRATGVDEQFF. The DNA sequence is as follows: TGTGCCAGCAGTTACTCGGTACGAGCGACAGGGGTTGATGAGCAGTTCTTC.